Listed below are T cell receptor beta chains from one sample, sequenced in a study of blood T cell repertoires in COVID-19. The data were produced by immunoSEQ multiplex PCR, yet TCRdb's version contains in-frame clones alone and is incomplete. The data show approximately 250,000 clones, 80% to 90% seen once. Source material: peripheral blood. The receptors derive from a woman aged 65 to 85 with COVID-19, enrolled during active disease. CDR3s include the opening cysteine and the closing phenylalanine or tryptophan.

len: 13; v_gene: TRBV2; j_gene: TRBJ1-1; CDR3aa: CASRTGVTFEAFF
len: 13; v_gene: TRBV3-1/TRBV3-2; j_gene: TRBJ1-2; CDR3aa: CASSQRSQGVVNF
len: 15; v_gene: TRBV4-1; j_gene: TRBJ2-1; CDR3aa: CASFSGGSLYNEQFF
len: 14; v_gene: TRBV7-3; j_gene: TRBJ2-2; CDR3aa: CASSLGMNTGELFF
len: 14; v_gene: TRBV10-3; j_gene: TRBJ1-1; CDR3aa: CAISEDRVGTEAFF
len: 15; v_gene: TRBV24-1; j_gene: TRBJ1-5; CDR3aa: CATSETGRSNQPQHF
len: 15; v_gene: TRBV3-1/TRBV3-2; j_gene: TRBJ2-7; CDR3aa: CASSHGDRGAYEQYF
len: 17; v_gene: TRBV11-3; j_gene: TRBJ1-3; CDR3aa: CASSLGQGESSGNTIYF
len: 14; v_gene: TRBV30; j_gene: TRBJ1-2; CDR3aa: CAWTDRGRNYGYTF
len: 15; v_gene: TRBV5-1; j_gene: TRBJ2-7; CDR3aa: CASSLGQAPLYEQYF
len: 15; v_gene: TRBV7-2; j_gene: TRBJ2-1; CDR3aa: CASSSTFGGFNEQFF
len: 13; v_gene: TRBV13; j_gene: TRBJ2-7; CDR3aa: CASSLRGFYEQYF
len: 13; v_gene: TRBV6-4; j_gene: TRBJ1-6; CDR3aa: CASSERGGSPLHF
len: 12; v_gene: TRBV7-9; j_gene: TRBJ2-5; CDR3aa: CASRSGRETQYF
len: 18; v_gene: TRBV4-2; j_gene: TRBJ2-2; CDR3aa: CASSQLTSGVQNTGELFF
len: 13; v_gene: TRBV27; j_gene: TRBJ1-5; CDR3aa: CASSLWGEQPQHF
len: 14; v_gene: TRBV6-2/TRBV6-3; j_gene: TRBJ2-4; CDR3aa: CASSYTGAKNIQYF
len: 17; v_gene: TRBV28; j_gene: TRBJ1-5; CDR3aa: CASSFVGNTYSNQPQHF
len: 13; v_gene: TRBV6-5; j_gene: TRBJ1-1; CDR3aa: CASRGQLNTEAFF
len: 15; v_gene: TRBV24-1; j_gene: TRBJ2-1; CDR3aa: CATSDSRTGGNEQFF
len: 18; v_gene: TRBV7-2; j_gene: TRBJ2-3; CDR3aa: CASSLESVGGGLTNTQYF
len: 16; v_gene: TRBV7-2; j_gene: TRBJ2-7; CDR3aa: CASSPRKDRVGYEQYF
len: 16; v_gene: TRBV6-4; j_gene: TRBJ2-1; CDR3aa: CASSDSRLAGYNEQFF
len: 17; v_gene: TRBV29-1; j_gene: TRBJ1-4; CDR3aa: CSVEDPGQGAESEKLFF
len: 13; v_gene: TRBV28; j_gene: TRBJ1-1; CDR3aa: CASSLVDRGSAFF
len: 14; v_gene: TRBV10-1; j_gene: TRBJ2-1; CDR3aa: CASSGATGVQEQFF
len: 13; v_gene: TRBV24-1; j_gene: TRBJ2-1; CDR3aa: CATRGQGLLEQFF
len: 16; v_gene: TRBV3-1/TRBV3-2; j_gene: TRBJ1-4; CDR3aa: CASSQRRQGGNEKLFF
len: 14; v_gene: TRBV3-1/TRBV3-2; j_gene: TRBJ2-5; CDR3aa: CASSLSTGEETQYF
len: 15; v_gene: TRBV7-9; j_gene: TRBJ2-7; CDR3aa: CASSFTAGGLREQYF
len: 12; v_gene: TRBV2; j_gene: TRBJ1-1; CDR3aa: CASSESSVTSIF
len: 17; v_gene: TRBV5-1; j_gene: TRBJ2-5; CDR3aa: CASSLVPSGGFQETQYF
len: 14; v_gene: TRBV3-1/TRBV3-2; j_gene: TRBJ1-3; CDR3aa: CASSQGGGGNTIYF
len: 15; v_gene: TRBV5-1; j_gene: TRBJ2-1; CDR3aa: CASSFTSGGNNEQFF
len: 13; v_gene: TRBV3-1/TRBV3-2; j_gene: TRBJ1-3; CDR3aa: CASNVAGGYTIYF